A selection of T cell receptor beta chains follows, all from one sample in a study of blood T cell repertoires in COVID-19. Data came from immunoSEQ multiplex PCR; TCRdb stores just in-frame clones and leaves some out. Found here are about 250,000 clones, around 88% of them singletons; the top ten hold 5.5% to 6.5%. The sample was peripheral blood. These receptors were collected from a woman at least 80 years old with COVID-19, enrolled during active disease. The CDR3 runs from the conserved cysteine through the conserved F or W. A D gene is named only where the DNA matches it firmly. Clone sizes are given selectively: once, few, many, or a class where the clone is expanded.

d_call j_call clone_size v_call cdr3_nt cdr3_aa
NA TRBJ2-7 NA TRBV2 TGTGCCAGCAGTACCGGATCAGGATACGAGCAGTACTTC CASSTGSGYEQYF
NA TRBJ1-2 NA TRBV24-1 TGTGCCACCTCCGGGGGGAGTCGGCTTGGCTATGGCTACACCTTC CATSGGSRLGYGYTF
NA TRBJ1-5 once TRBV6-6 TGTGCCAGCAGTTACCTTGGACAGCAGGTCCATCAGCCCCAGCATTTT CASSYLGQQVHQPQHF
TRBD1 TRBJ2-1 NA TRBV6-1 TGTGCCAGCAGTGACGGGACAGGGGGCAGGTATGAGCAGTTCTTC CASSDGTGGRYEQFF
TRBD1 TRBJ1-4 NA TRBV6-5 TGTGCCAGCAGTTACCTTGGACAGGGGCAAGAAAAACTGTTTTTT CASSYLGQGQEKLFF
NA TRBJ2-7 NA TRBV6-4 TGTGCCAGCAGTGCCTACTGGAGTTACGAGCAGTACTTC CASSAYWSYEQYF
NA TRBJ1-1 NA TRBV10-3 TGTGCCATCATGAGGGACATTCAAAGTGAAGCTTTCTTT CAIMRDIQSEAFF
TRBD1 TRBJ1-2 once TRBV7-2 TGTGCCAGCAGCTTAAGACAGGGTGGCGGCTACACCTTC CASSLRQGGGYTF
TRBD1 TRBJ2-2 NA TRBV5-1 TGCGCCAGCAGCTTCTGGACAGGGGAAACCGGGGAGCTGTTTTTT CASSFWTGETGELFF
TRBD1 TRBJ1-1 NA TRBV5-8 TGTGCCAGCAGCTTGGCAGGGGGCGGGGGTCCCACTGAAGCTTTCTTT CASSLAGGGGPTEAFF
TRBD1 TRBJ2-7 few TRBV5-1 TGCGCCAGCAGCTTGCTGGGACAGTTGGAGCAGTACTTC CASSLLGQLEQYF
NA TRBJ2-7 NA TRBV6-2/TRBV6-3 TGTGCCGGCAGTAACCCCGACAGGACCTACGAGCAGTACTTC CAGSNPDRTYEQYF
NA TRBJ2-1 few TRBV6-5 TGTGCCAGCAGGGACCAGGGGAATGAGCAGTTCTTC CASRDQGNEQFF
TRBD1 TRBJ1-1 NA TRBV19 TGTGCCAGTAGTTCCTCCGGGACAGTCCGGACTGAAGCTTTCTTT CASSSSGTVRTEAFF
NA TRBJ2-3 NA TRBV6-5 TGTGCCAGCAGTTACAAGACAGGCGGGACGCAGTATTTT CASSYKTGGTQYF
TRBD2 TRBJ2-3 NA TRBV7-9 TGTGCCAGCAGCGCCCGGGGGGGCACAGATACGCAGTATTTT CASSARGGTDTQYF
TRBD1 TRBJ2-3 NA TRBV5-1 TGCGCCAGCAGCGTCGGGACAGGTGATACGCAGTATTTT CASSVGTGDTQYF